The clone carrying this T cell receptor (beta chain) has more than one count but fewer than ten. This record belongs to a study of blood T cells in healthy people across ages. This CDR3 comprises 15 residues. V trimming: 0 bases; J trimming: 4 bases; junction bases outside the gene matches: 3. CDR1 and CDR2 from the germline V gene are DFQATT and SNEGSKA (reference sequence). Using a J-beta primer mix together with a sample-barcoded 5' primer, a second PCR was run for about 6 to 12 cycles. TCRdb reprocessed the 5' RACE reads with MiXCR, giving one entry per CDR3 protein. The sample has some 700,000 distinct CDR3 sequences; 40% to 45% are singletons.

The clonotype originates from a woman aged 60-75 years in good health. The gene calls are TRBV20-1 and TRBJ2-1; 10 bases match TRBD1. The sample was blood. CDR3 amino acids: CSARDGQGVYNEQFF. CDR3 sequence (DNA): TGCAGTGCTAGAGATGGACAGGGGGTGTACAATGAGCAGTTCTTC.